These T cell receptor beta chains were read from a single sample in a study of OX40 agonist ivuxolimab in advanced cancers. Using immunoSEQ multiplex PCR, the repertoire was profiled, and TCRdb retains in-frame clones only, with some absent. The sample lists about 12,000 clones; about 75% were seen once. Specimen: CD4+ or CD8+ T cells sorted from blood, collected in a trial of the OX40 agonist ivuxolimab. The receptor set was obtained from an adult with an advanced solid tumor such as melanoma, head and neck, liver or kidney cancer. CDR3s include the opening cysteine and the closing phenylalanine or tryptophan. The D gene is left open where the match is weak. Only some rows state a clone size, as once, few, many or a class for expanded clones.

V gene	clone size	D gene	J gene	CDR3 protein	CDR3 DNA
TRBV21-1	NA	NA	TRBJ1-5	CASSKEGGAAYSNQPQHF	TGTGCCAGCAGCAAAGAAGGGGGGGCAGCCTATAGCAATCAGCCCCAGCATTTT
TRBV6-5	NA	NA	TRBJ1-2	CASSANRVRGYTF	TGTGCCAGCAGTGCAAACAGGGTGAGAGGCTACACCTTC
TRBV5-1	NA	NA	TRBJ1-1	CASSLRGEDTEAFF	TGCGCCAGCAGCTTGCGGGGAGAGGACACTGAAGCTTTCTTT
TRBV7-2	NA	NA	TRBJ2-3	CASSSHDRSTDTQYF	TGTGCCAGCAGCTCACACGACAGAAGCACAGATACGCAGTATTTT
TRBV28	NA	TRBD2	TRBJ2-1	CASSFIPGERLADNEQFF	TGTGCCAGCAGTTTTATCCCCGGGGAGCGACTAGCGGACAATGAGCAGTTCTTC
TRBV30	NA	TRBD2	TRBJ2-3	CAWSGLLSGSLTTDTQYF	TGTGCCTGGAGTGGCCTTTTGAGCGGGAGCCTGACCACAGATACGCAGTATTTT
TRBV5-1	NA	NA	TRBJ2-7	CASSAWGDGLGKSYEQYF	TGCGCCAGCAGCGCCTGGGGTGACGGCCTCGGGAAATCCTACGAGCAGTACTTC
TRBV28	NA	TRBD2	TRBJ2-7	CASSTPSGRGHYEQYF	TGTGCCAGCAGTACTCCTAGCGGAAGAGGGCACTACGAGCAGTACTTC
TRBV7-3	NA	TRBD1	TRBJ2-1	CASSQTGSNNEQFF	TGTGCCAGCAGCCAGACAGGGTCCAACAATGAGCAGTTCTTC
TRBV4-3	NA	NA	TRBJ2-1	CVSSTFGGPYEQFF	TGCGTCAGCAGCACCTTTGGAGGGCCTTATGAGCAGTTCTTC
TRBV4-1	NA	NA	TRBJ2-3	CASSQAKASCTDTQYF	TGCGCCAGCAGCCAAGCGAAGGCCTCTTGCACAGATACGCAGTATTTT
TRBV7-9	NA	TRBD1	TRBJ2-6	CASSLSGTGTTGANVLTF	TGTGCCAGCAGCCTATCCGGGACAGGGACTACTGGGGCCAACGTCCTGACTTTC
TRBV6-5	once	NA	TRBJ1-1	CASSYSDLIGAFF	TGTGCCAGCAGTTACTCGGACCTAATAGGAGCTTTCTTT
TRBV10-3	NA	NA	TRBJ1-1	CASSEGWPGAEAFF	TGTGCCAGCAGTGAAGGATGGCCAGGGGCTGAAGCTTTCTTT
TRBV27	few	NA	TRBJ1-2	CASSLGTTTPYGYTF	TGTGCCAGCAGTCTCGGGACAACAACTCCCTACGGCTACACCTTC
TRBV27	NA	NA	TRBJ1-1	CASNLAWGLTEAFF	TGTGCCAGCAATTTAGCTTGGGGGCTGACTGAAGCTTTCTTT
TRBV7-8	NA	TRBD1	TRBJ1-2	CASSDPGQGLIGYTF	TGTGCCAGCAGCGACCCGGGACAGGGTTTAATCGGCTACACCTTC
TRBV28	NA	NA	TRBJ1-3	CASSSPIKAGLSGNTIYF	TGTGCCAGCAGTTCCCCTATAAAGGCCGGTTTAAGTGGAAACACCATATATTTT
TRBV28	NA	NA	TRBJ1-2	CASSLGQNYGYTF	TGTGCCAGCAGTTTAGGACAGAACTATGGCTACACCTTC
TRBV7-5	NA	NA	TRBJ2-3	CASSLGTGLTDTQYF	TGTGCCAGCAGCTTAGGGACAGGGTTGACAGATACGCAGTATTTT
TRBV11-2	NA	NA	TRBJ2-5	CASSLAGETQYF	TGTGCCAGCAGCTTAGCAGGAGAGACCCAGTACTTC
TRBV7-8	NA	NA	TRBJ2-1	CASSLTDHYNEQFF	TGTGCCAGCAGCTTAACTGACCACTACAATGAGCAGTTCTTC
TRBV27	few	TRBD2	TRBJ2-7	CASMIAGGAYEQYF	TGTGCCAGCATGATAGCGGGAGGGGCCTACGAGCAGTACTTC
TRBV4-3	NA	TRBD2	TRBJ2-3	CASSQVAGGRTDTQYF	TGCGCCAGCAGCCAAGTAGCGGGAGGGCGCACAGATACGCAGTATTTT
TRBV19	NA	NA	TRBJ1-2	CASSIQSYYGYTF	TGTGCCAGTAGTATCCAGAGCTACTATGGCTACACCTTC
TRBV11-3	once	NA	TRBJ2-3	CASSPYSTDTQYF	TGTGCCAGCAGCCCCTATAGCACAGATACGCAGTATTTT
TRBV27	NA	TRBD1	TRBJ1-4	CASSLWGQPNEKLFF	TGTGCCAGCAGTTTATGGGGACAGCCTAATGAAAAACTGTTTTTT
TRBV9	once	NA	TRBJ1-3	CASSVGSGNTIYF	TGTGCCAGCAGCGTAGGTTCTGGAAACACCATATATTTT
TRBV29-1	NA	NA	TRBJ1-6	CSVVDRDNSPLHF	TGCAGCGTTGTGGACCGAGATAATTCACCCCTCCACTTT
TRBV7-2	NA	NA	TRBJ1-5	CASSLALAGGSNQPQHF	TGTGCCAGCAGCTTAGCGCTCGCGGGGGGGAGCAATCAGCCCCAGCATTTT
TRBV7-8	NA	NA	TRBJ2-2	CASSSQLTGGNTGELFF	TGTGCCAGCAGCTCCCAGTTGACAGGCGGGAACACCGGGGAGCTGTTTTTT
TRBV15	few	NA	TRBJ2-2	CATSRDYAGELFF	TGTGCCACCAGCAGAGATTATGCCGGGGAGCTGTTTTTT
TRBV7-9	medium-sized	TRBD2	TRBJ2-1	CASSLVRRTSVYNEQFF	TGTGCCAGCAGCTTAGTTCGGCGGACTAGCGTTTACAATGAGCAGTTCTTC
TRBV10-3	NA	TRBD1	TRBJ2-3	CAISLDRDRAFTDTQYF	TGTGCCATCAGTCTAGACCGGGACAGGGCGTTCACAGATACGCAGTATTTT
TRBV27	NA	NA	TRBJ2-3	CASSPSSFVGTDTQYF	TGTGCCAGCAGTCCCTCTAGCTTCGTCGGTACAGATACGCAGTATTTT
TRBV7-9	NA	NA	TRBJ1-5	CASSGPSNQPQHF	TGTGCCAGCTCTGGGCCTAGCAATCAGCCCCAGCATTTT
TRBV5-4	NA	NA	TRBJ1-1	CASSPPDSREAFF	TGTGCCAGCAGCCCCCCGGATTCTAGGGAAGCTTTCTTT
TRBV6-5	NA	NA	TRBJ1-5	CASSSSDSNQPQHF	TGTGCCAGTAGCAGTTCCGATAGCAATCAGCCCCAGCATTTT
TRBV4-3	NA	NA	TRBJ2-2	CASSQGARGGGELFF	TGCGCCAGCAGCCAAGGAGCAAGGGGCGGCGGGGAGCTGTTTTTT
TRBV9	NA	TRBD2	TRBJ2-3	CASSVGTAGTSDTDTQYF	TGTGCCAGCAGCGTAGGGACCGCCGGGACTAGCGACACAGATACGCAGTATTTT
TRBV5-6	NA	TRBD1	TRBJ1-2	CASSLAGGQGLYGYTF	TGTGCCAGCAGCTTGGCCGGGGGACAGGGCCTCTATGGCTACACCTTC
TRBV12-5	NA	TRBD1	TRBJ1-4	CASGLKGTGEKLFF	TGTGCTAGTGGTCTAAAAGGGACAGGTGAAAAGCTGTTTTTT
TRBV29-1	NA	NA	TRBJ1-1	CSVVGGNTEAFF	TGCAGCGTTGTGGGGGGCAACACTGAAGCTTTCTTT
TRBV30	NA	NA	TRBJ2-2	CAWSQGVGAGELFF	TGTGCCTGGAGTCAGGGAGTAGGGGCCGGGGAGCTGTTTTTT
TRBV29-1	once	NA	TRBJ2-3	CSVEDLVERDTQYF	TGCAGCGTTGAAGATCTTGTAGAAAGGGATACGCAGTATTTT